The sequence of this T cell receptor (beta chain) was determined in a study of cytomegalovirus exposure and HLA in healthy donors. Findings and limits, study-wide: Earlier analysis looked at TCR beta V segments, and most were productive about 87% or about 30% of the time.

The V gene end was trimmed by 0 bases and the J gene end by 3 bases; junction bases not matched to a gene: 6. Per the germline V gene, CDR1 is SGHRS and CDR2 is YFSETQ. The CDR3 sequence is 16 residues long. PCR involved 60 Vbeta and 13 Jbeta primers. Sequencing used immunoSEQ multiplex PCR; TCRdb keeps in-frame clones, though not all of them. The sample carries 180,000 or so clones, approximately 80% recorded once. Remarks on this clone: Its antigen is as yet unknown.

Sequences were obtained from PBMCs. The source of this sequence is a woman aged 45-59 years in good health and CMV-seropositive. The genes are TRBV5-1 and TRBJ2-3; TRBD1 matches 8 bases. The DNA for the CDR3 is TGCGCCAGCAGCTTGGGGCGGGACAGGATTACAGATACGCAGTATTTT. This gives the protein CASSLGRDRITDTQYF. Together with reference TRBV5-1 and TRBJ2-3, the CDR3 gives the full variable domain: KAGVTQTPRYLIKTRGQQVTLSCSPISGHRSVSWYQQTPGQGLQFLFEYFSETQRNKGNFPGRFSGRQFSNSRSEMNVSTLELGDSALYLCASSLGRDRITDTQYFGPGTRLTVL.